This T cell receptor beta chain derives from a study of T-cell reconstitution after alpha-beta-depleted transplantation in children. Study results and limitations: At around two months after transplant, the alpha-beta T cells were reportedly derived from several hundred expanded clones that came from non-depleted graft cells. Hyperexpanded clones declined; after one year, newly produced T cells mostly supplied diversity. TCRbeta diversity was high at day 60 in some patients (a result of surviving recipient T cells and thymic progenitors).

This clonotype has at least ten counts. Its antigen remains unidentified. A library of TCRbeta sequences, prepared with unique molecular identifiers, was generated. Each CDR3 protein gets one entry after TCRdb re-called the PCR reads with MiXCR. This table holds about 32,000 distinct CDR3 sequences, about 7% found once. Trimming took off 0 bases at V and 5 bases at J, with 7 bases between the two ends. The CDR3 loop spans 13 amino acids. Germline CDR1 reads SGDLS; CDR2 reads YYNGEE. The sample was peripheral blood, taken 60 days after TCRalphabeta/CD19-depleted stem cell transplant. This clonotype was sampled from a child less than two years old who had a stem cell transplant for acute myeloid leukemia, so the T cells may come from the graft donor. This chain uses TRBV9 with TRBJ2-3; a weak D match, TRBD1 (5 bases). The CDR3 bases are TGTGCCAGCAGCGTAGGAGACAGAGATACGCAGTATTTT. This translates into CASSVGDRDTQYF.